Described below is a single T cell receptor beta chain sequence and its context. Its antigen remains unidentified. No quality values exist for individual bases; no much larger clone is one base distant. The cohort comprised several hundred healthy bone marrow donors. At the time of sampling, every cohort member was nominally healthy, though immune exposures that went unrecorded were likely present. The donor tested CMV seronegative and was one of the 352 seronegative cohort members. Every donor gave a peripheral blood sample, and the peripheral blood mononuclear cells from that sample were used for TCR beta sequencing. Genomic DNA extraction from the blood cell samples was performed with the Qiagen DNeasy Blood Extraction Kit. The CDR3 numbers 18 residues from cysteine through phenylalanine. The retained sequence is limited to the CDR3, 54 bases, with the frame set at the first base. Based on the germline V gene, the CDR1 and CDR2 sequences are SGDLS and YYNGEE. Here V drops 3 bases and J drops 14 bases, and the junction holds 19 bases not matched to any gene.

The data stem from a study of cytomegalovirus exposure and HLA in healthy donors (dated by TCRdb to the late 2010s). For context, the study as a whole: According to an earlier analysis of 587 of the donors, some 180 million T cells yielded over 90 million unique TCR beta sequences and about 280 Gb of sequence data. Rather than using new phenotypic data, the later analysis identified candidate immune exposures from TCR beta sequences and from how often those sequences occurred across donors. Both class I and class II loci were covered by HLA typing, at four-digit resolution. The study was designed to test whether signatures of past pathogen exposure could be identified by cataloging public T cell receptors. Alongside the repertoire data, information on donor age, sex, ethnicity and CMV serostatus was compiled. About 300 gigabases of sequencing data and approximately 84 million unique TCR sequences were included in an early release covering about 620 HLA-typed donors. To study patterns of TCR occurrence, a later analysis re-analyzed previously published TCR beta repertoires from around 670 donors and added high-resolution HLA genotyping. The study used immunosequencing to profile the T cell repertoires of approximately 630 subjects and linked those repertoires to cytomegalovirus serostatus. On average, around 200,000 unique TCR beta nucleotide sequences were sequenced per donor among 398 genotyped donors of the cohort, with around 19% of those sequences being non-productive. In an earlier analysis of several hundred of the donors, high-throughput TCR beta sequencing was used to judge whether each TCR beta V gene segment behaved as functional or pseudogenic. Genome-wide SNP genotypes for about 65% of the 666 donors were used in a later genetic analysis, which treated that subset as a discovery cohort. Typing coverage varied by locus: about 620-630 donors for A, B, C, DRB1 and DQB1; 500 to 550 for DQA1; approximately 610 for DPA1; 450 to 480 for DPB1. To predict cytomegalovirus infection status, the study brought together high-throughput TCR immunosequencing, statistical association of individual TCRs with disease status, and machine learning. Along with the approximately 600-subject first cohort, a separate validation cohort of more than 90 different subjects was used. All discovery cohort repertoires had been generated on a single sequencing platform. The genetic ancestry cluster associated with self-reported Caucasian donors included 70% to 85% of the roughly 390 genotyped donors. A handful of DR-DQ haplotypes were handled as single units for association and clustering because linkage in the cohort was strong. General study outcomes and caveats: At a false discovery rate of 0.05, a later analysis linked approximately 18,000 TCR beta sequences to specific HLA alleles. Most TCR sequences were seen in very few donors, while some public TCRs were found in many individuals. Because the 87-base-pair reads could not distinguish some IMGT-functional V segments, including TRBV6-2 and TRBV6-3, those segments were excluded. A further reported finding was that TCR beta sequences accurately predicted the HLA-A and HLA-B alleles for most subjects in the first cohort. The classifier was reported to diagnose cytomegalovirus status with high specificity and sensitivity in both the original and validation cohorts. Because counts were too low, about 18 rarely observed V segments, including chromosome 9 orphons, were excluded from the earlier analysis of fewer than 650 of the donors. In an earlier analysis of some 500 of the donors, most TCR beta V segments appeared in productive rearrangements about 90% or about 30% of the time, broadly matching IMGT annotations. In a later analysis, HLA-associated TCR beta chains showed more clonal expansion and lower generation probabilities than non-associated chains that were equally common. In the study, about 150 TCR beta chains were listed as associated with cytomegalovirus. Several of the top co-occurrence clusters appeared to be linked to parvovirus B19, influenza, CMV and Epstein-Barr virus, according to a later analysis. Because HLA typing was missing for some donors at each locus, association tests included only the typed subset. The only immune exposure information available for the cohort was CMV serostatus. The presence/absence analyses assumed that sequencing depth was roughly uniform across donors, and that assumption may not be true. In vitro tests confirmed that three of the cytomegalovirus-associated TCR beta chains recognize cytomegalovirus antigens. The cohort was sequenced for TCR beta chains only, and without alpha or paired-chain data the features that could be detected were limited. A cluster of highly shared sequence variants was judged likely to represent a technical artifact of the sequencing pipeline. When HLA alleles, especially DR and DQ, strongly co-occurred, TCR associations were difficult to assign to individual alleles. In a later analysis, most CMV-associated TCR beta chains were found to appear HLA-restricted, with HLA associations seemingly driven largely by CMV exposure. A later genetic analysis reported fewer N-insertions in productive TCRs among donors in an Asian-associated ancestry cluster than the roughly 700-donor mean. According to a later analysis, TCR association rates differed among HLA loci, with DRB1 alleles showing the most associated TCRs and HLA-C alleles showing the fewest. V-gene and J-gene trimming of TCR beta chains was associated with a missense DCLRE1C variant in a later genetic analysis, and the association was replicated in an independent cohort. Linkage disequilibrium might explain the correlated functional status among segregating V segments, but an unknown experimental factor could not be ruled out. It was suggested by the authors that the approach could potentially be generalized to other disease states and immunological phenotypes.

The library was obtained by the immunoSEQ multiplex PCR assay. For the multiplex PCR, a mixture combining 60 forward primers for TCR Vbeta segments and 13 reverse primers for TCR Jbeta segments was used. A multiplex PCR assay on genomic DNA amplified the CDR3 region of rearranged TCR beta genes. Amplified TCR beta libraries were sequenced as 87-base-pair reads on the Illumina HiSeq System. The original methods were these. In a later analysis, tens of millions of unique TCR beta chains were counted across the 666 repertoires, and roughly 11 million of these chains were shared by at least two donors. Raw reads were error-corrected and collapsed into unique sequences with a nearest-neighbor algorithm that merged closely related sequences to remove PCR and sequencing errors. CDR3 sequences were aligned to IMGT reference sequences to assign V, D and J gene segments. For a sequence to be retained, at least a six-nucleotide match to both a V gene segment and a J gene segment was required. Rearrangements were classified as productive when the CDR3 lacked stop codons and remained in frame with V and J, and all other rearrangements were classified as non-productive. Following IMGT convention, CDR3 was defined as the stretch from the second conserved V-encoded cysteine to the conserved J-encoded phenylalanine. The earlier analysis of about 610 of the donors excluded any sequence lacking an unambiguous match to a single V gene segment. An earlier analysis of fewer than 750 of the donors called V segments functional above 56.7% productive rearrangements and segregating when the between-donor standard deviation exceeded 5%. A statistical classification framework was developed to diagnose cytomegalovirus status using the catalog of TCR beta chain sequences. In a later analysis, TCR nucleotide sequences were compared against IMGT/GENE-DB human TR gene sequences so that V and J genes could be assigned. A later analysis assigned CDR3 sequences and most-parsimonious VDJ recombination scenarios with the TCRdist pipeline. In a later analysis, every TCR beta chain was defined by the combination of its CDR3 amino acid sequence and its V-gene family, and reads without a unique V-gene family were dropped. To address suspected cross-contamination and a sequencing artifact, a later analysis removed under 600 highly shared, low-generation-probability nucleotide sequences. A later analysis calculated a clonal expansion index for each public chain from normalized within-repertoire ranks of inferred template counts. A later analysis computed generation probabilities with a VDJ recombination model fitted to out-of-frame rearrangements, and checked the results against IGoR. In a later analysis, TCR-TCR, TCR-HLA and TCR-CMV co-occurrence was scored with hypergeometric tests, and a repertoire-size bias correction was applied to TCR pairs. A later analysis estimated false discovery rates by permuting HLA or CMV assignments 20 times. In a later analysis, co-occurring TCRs were grouped using DBSCAN, with TCRdist sequence similarity added in when clustering inside HLA-allele-positive subsets. Repertoires with fewer than 30,000 or more than 120,000 public chains were left out of co-occurrence clustering, as were a handful of repertoires with anomalous nucleotide sharing. The immuneACCESS repertoire file appears here via TCRdb, limited to in-frame rearrangements. These files lack a portion of the clones; in checked studies, under half of the deficit traces to unresolved V genes, and the cause of the others is not known. V and J calls and clone size are those listed in that table; D and trimming were worked out from the DNA. The sample includes some 180,000 clones, with approximately 86% observed a single time. Together, the top ten hold around 1% of the sample.

Sequences were obtained from PBMCs. The rearrangement combines TRBV9 with TRBJ1-6; 11 bases in the middle match TRBD1. The sequence was collected from a boy between 2 and 10 years old in good health and CMV-seronegative. The CDR3 corresponds to CASSAETWTGGRDSSLHF. Read as DNA, the sequence is TGTGCCAGCAGCGCAGAGACCTGGACAGGGGGCAGGGATTCGTCCCTCCACTTT.